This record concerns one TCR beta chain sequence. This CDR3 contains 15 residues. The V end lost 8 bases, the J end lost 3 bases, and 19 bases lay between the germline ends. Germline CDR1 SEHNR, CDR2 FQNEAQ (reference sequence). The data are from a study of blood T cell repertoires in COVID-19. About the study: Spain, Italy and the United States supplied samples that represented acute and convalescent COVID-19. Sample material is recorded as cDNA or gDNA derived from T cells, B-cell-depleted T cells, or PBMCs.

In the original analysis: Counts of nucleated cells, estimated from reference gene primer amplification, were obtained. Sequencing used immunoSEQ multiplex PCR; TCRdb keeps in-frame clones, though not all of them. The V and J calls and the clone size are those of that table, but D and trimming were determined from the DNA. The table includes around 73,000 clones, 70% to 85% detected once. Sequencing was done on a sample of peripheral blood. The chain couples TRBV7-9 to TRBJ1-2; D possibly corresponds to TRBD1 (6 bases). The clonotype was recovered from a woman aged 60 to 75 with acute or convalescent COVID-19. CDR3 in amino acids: CASGITGNKDYGYTF. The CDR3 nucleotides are TGTGCCAGCGGGATTACAGGGAATAAAGACTATGGCTACACCTTC.